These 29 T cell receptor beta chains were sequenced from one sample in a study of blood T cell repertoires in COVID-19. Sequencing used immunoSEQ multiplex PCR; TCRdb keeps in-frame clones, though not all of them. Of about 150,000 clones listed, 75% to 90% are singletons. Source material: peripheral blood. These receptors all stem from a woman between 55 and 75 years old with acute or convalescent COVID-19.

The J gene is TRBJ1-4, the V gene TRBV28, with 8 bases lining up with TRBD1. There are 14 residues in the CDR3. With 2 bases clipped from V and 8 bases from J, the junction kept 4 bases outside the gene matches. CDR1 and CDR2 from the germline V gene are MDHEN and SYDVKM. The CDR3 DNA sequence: TGTGCCAGCAGTTTAACAGGGGGGCGGGAAAAACTGTTTTTT. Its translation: CASSLTGGREKLFF.

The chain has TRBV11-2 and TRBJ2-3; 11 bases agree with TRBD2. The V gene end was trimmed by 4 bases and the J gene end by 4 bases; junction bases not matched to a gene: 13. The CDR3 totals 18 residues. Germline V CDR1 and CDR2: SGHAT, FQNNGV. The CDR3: CASSSMVVAGGQADTQYF. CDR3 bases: TGTGCCAGCAGCTCCATGGTGGTAGCGGGGGGGCAGGCAGATACGCAGTATTTT. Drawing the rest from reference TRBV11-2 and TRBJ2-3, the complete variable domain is EAGVAQSPRYKIIEKRQSVAFWCNPISGHATLYWYQQILGQGPKLLIQFQNNGVVDDSQLPKDRFSAERLKGVDSTLKIQPAKLEDSAVYLCASSSMVVAGGQADTQYFGPGTRLTVL.

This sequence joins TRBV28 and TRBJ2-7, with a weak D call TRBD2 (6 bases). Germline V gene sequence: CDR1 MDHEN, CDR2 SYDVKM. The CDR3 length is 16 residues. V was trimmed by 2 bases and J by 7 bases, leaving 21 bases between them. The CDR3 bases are TGTGCCAGCAGTTTAGCCGGGACTGTAGCCCCTAAAGAGCAGTACTTC. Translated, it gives CASSLAGTVAPKEQYF.

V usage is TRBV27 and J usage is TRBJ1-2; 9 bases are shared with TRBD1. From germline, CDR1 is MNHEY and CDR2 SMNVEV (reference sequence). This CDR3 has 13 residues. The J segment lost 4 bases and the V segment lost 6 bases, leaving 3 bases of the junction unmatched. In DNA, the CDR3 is TGTGCCAGCAGCCGGACAGGGGCCTATGGCTACACCTTC. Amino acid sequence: CASSRTGAYGYTF.

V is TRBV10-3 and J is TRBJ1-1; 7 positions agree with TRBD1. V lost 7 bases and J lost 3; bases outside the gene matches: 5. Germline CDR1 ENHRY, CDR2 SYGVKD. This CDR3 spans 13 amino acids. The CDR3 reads CAINPTGDTEAFF. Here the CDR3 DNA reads TGTGCCATCAACCCTACAGGGGACACTGAAGCTTTCTTT.

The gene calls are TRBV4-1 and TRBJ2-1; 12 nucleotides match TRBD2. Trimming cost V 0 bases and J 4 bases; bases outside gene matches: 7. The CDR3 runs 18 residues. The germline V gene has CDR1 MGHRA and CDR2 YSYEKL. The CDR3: CASSQDGGGLAGYNEQFF. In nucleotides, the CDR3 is TGCGCCAGCAGCCAAGATGGAGGGGGACTAGCGGGTTACAATGAGCAGTTCTTC.

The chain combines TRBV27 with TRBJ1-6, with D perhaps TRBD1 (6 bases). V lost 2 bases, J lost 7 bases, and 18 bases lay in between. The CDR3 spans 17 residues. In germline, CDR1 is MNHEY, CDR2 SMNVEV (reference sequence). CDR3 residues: CASSLRVRQGSNSPLHF. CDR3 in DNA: TGTGCCAGCAGTTTAAGAGTGCGTCAGGGGAGCAATTCACCCCTCCACTTT.

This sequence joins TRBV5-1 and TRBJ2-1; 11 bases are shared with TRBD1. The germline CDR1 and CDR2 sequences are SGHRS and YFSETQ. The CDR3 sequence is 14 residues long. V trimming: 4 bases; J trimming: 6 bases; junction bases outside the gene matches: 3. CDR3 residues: CASSPGTGGNEQFF. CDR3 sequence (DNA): TGCGCCAGCAGCCCCGGGACAGGGGGCAATGAGCAGTTCTTC.

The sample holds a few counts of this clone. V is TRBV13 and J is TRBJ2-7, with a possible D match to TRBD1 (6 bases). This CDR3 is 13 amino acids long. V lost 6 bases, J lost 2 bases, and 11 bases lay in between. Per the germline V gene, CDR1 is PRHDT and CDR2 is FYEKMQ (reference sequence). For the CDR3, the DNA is TGTGCCAGCAGTTTAAGGGACACCTACGAGCAGTACTTC. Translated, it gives CASSLRDTYEQYF.

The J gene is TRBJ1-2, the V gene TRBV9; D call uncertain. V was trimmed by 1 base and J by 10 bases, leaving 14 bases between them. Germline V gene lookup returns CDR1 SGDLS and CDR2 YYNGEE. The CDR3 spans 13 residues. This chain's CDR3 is CASSVRNNNYYTF. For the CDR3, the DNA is TGTGCCAGCAGCGTAAGAAATAACAATTACTACACCTTC. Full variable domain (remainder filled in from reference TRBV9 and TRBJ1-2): DSGVTQTPKHLITATGQRVTLRCSPRSGDLSVYWYQQSLDQGLQFLIQYYNGEERAKGNILERFSAQQFPDLHSELNLSSLELGDSALYFCASSVRNNNYYTFGSGTRLTVV.

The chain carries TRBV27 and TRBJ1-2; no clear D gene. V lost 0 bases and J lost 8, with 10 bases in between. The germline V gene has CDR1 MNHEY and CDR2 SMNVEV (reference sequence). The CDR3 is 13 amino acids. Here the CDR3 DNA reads TGTGCCAGCAGTTTATCATGGGGAGGGGGCTACACCTTC. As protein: CASSLSWGGGYTF.

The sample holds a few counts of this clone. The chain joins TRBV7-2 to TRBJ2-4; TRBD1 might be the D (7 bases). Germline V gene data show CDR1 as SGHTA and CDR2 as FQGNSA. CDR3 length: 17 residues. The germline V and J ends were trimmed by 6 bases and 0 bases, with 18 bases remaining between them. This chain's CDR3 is CASSPMGGTVAKNIQYF. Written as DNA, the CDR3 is TGTGCCAGCAGTCCCATGGGCGGGACAGTAGCCAAAAACATTCAGTACTTC.

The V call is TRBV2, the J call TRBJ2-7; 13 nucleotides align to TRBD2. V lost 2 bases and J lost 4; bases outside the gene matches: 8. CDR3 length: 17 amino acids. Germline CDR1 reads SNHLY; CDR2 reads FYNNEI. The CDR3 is CASSETLAGGPIYEQYF. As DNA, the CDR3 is TGTGCCAGCAGTGAAACACTAGCGGGGGGGCCTATTTACGAGCAGTACTTC.

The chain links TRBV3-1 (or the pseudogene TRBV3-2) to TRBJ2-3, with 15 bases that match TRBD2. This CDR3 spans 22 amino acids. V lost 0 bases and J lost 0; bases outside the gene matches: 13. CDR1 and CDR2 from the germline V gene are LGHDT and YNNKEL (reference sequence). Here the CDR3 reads CASSQDSEPGLAGGPSTDTQYF. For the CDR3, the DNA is TGTGCCAGCAGCCAAGATTCTGAACCGGGACTAGCGGGGGGCCCTAGCACAGATACGCAGTATTTT.

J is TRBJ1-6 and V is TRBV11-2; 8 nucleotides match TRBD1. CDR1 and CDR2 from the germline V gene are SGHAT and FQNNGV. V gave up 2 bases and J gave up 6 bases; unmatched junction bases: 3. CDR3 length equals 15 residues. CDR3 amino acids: CASSLTGGTNSPLHF. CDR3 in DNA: TGTGCCAGCAGCTTAACAGGGGGGACTAATTCACCCCTCCACTTT.

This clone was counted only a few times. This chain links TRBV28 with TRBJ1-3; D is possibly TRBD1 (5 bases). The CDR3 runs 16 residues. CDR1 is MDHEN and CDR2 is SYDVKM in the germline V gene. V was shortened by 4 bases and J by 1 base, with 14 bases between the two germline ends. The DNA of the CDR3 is TGTGCCAGCAGTTCGTCGCCCAGGGTTTCTGGAAACACCATATATTTT. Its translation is CASSSSPRVSGNTIYF.

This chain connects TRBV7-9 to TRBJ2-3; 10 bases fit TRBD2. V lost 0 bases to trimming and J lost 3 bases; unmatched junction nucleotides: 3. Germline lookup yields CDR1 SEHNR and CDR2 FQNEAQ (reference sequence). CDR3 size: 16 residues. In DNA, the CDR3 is TGTGCCAGCAGCTTAGCGCTTAGCGGGGGGACAGATACGCAGTATTTT. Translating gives CASSLALSGGTDTQYF.

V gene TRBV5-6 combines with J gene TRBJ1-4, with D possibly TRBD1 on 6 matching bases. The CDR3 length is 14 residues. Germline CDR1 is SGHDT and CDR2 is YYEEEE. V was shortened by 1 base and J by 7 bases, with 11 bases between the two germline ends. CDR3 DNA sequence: TGTGCCAGCAGCTTGCAGGGGTTGGGTGAAAAACTGTTTTTT. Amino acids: CASSLQGLGEKLFF.

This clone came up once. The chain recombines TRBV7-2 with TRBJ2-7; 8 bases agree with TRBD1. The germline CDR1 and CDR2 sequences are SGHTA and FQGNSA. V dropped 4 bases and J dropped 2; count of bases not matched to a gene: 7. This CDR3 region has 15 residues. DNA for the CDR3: TGTGCCAGCAGCTGGTGGGGGACAGGTCCCTACGAGCAGTACTTC. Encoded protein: CASSWWGTGPYEQYF.

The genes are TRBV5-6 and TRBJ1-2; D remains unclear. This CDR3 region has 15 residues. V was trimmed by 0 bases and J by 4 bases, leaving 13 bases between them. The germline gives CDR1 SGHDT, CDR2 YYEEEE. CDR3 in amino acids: CASSLGGRIFYGYTF. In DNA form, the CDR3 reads TGTGCCAGCAGCTTGGGAGGGCGAATCTTCTATGGCTACACCTTC.

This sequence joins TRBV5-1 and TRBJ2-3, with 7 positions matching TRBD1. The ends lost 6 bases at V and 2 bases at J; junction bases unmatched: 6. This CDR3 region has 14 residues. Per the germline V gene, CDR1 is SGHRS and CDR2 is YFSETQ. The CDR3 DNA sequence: TGCGCCAGCATGACGGGACAGCCCACAGATACGCAGTATTTT. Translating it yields CASMTGQPTDTQYF.

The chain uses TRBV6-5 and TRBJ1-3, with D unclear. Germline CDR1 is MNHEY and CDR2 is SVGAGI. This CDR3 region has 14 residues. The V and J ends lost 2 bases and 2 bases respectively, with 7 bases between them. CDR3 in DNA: TGTGCCAGCAGTTACGAGGGTGCTGGAAACACCATATATTTT. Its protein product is CASSYEGAGNTIYF.

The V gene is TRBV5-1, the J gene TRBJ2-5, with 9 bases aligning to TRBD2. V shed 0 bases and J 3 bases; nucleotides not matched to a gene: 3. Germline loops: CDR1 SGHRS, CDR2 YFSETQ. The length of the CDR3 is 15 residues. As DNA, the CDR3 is TGCGCCAGCAGCTTGGATTCTAGCGGGGAAGAGACCCAGTACTTC. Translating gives CASSLDSSGEETQYF. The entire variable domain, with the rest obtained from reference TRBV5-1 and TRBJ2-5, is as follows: KAGVTQTPRYLIKTRGQQVTLSCSPISGHRSVSWYQQTPGQGLQFLFEYFSETQRNKGNFPGRFSGRQFSNSRSEMNVSTLELGDSALYLCASSLDSSGEETQYFGPGTRLLVL.

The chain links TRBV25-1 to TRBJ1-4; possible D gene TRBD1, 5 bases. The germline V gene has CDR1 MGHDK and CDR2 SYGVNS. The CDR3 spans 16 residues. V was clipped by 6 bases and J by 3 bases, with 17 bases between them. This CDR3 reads CASSGVWGRANEKLFF. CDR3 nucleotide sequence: TGTGCCAGCAGCGGGGTGTGGGGGAGGGCTAATGAAAAACTGTTTTTT.

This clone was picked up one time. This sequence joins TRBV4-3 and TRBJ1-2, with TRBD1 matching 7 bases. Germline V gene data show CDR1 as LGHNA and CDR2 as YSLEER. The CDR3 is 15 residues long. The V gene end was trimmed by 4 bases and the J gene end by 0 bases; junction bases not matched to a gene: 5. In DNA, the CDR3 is TGCGCCAGCAGCCCTACACAGGGGTCTAACTATGGCTACACCTTC. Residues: CASSPTQGSNYGYTF.

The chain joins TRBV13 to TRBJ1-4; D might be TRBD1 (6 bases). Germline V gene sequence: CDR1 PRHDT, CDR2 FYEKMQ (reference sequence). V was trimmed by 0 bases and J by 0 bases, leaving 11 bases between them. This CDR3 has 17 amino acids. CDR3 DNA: TGTGCCAGCAGCTTAGGCCTTAGACAGGCAACTAATGAAAAACTGTTTTTT. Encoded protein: CASSLGLRQATNEKLFF.

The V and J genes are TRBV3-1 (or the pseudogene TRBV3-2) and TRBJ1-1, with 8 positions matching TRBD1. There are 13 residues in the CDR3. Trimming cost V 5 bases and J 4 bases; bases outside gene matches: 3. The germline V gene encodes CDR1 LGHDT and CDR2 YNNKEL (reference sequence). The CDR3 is CASSWTGLTEAFF. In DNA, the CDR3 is TGTGCCAGCAGCTGGACAGGGCTCACTGAAGCTTTCTTT.

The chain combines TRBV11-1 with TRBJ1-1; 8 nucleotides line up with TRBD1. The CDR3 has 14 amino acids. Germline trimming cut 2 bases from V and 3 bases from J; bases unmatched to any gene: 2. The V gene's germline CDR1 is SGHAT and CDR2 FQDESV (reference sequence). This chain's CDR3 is CASSLSTGDTEAFF. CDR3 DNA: TGTGCCAGCAGCTTATCGACAGGGGACACTGAAGCTTTCTTT.

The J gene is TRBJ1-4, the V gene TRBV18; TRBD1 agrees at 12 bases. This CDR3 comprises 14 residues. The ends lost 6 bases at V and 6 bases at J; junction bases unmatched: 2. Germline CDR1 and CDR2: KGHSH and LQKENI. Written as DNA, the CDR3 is TGTGCCAGCTCTGGGACAGGGGGCGATGAAAAACTGTTTTTT. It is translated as CASSGTGGDEKLFF.